Following are 22 T cell receptor beta chains from one sample sequenced in a study of shared clonotypes between healthy human individuals. Generated by immunoSEQ multiplex PCR, the TCRdb table keeps only in-frame clones and is missing some. The top ten hold over 1.5% of the sample, which has about 660,000 clones, around 72% seen once. Sequenced sample: memory CD4+ T cells sorted from blood. The subset denotes: CD45RA-negative fraction. The receptors originated from a woman in her 30s in good health.

This clone came up a few times. The chain employs TRBV27 and TRBJ2-5; 7 bases agree with TRBD1. The trim removed 5 bases at V and 5 bases at J, leaving 5 bases unmatched. The CDR3 has 13 amino acids. Germline V gives CDR1 MNHEY, CDR2 SMNVEV (reference sequence). Here the CDR3 DNA reads TGTGCCAGCAGTCAACAGGGGCGGGAGACCCAGTACTTC. As protein: CASSQQGRETQYF.

The gene calls are TRBV29-1 and TRBJ2-7, with D perhaps matching TRBD1 (6 bases). Germline lookup yields CDR1 SQVTM and CDR2 ANQGSEA. The length of the CDR3 is 16 residues. The germline V and J ends were trimmed by 4 bases and 7 bases, with 26 bases remaining between them. The CDR3 sequence is CSVVSGTQTGPFEQYF. The CDR3 nucleotides are TGCAGCGTTGTATCAGGGACACAAACAGGACCGTTTGAGCAGTACTTC.

The chain combines TRBV5-1 with TRBJ2-3; TRBD2 matches at 8 bases. The V segment lost 4 bases and the J segment 1 base; nucleotides outside the gene matches: 8. CDR3 length: 16 amino acids. Germline loops: CDR1 SGHRS, CDR2 YFSETQ. The DNA for the CDR3 is TGCGCCAGCAGCCCATTTAGCGGGGACCGCACAGATACGCAGTATTTT. It is translated as CASSPFSGDRTDTQYF.

This sequence joins TRBV11-2 and TRBJ1-2; D uncertain. This CDR3 has 13 residues. The V end lost 8 bases, the J end lost 6 bases, and 16 bases lay between the germline ends. Germline assignment: CDR1 SGHAT and CDR2 FQNNGV. CDR3 coding DNA: TGTGCCAGCCCTAACGCACCTGCGGATGGCTACACCTTC. This sequence encodes CASPNAPADGYTF.

This clone was observed a few times. The V gene is TRBV7-9, the J gene TRBJ2-7; 12 positions match TRBD2. The CDR3 spans 18 residues. Germline V gene data show CDR1 as SEHNR and CDR2 as FQNEAQ (reference sequence). After removal of 5 bases from V and 1 base from J, the junction contained 12 bases not matched to a gene. This chain's CDR3 is CASSVASGRGRTSYEQYF. Here the CDR3 DNA reads TGTGCCAGCAGCGTGGCTAGCGGGAGGGGACGGACTTCCTACGAGCAGTACTTC.

The rearrangement links TRBV27 to TRBJ1-1, with 8 bases identical to TRBD1. Germline CDR1 is MNHEY and CDR2 is SMNVEV (reference sequence). CDR3 size: 16 residues. V shed 0 bases and J 7 bases; nucleotides not matched to a gene: 10. CDR3 region: CASSLSTSGGGGEAFF. CDR3 in DNA: TGTGCCAGCAGTTTATCGACTTCAGGGGGCGGGGGTGAAGCTTTCTTT.

V usage is TRBV10-1 and J usage is TRBJ2-1; D is unresolved. The CDR3 has 13 amino acids. Trimming took 3 bases from V and 9 from J, leaving 12 bases between them. In germline, CDR1 is WNHNN, CDR2 SYGVQD (reference sequence). This chain's CDR3 is CASSEDYSSEQFF. DNA for the CDR3: TGCGCCAGCAGTGAAGATTATAGCAGTGAGCAGTTCTTC.

This chain links TRBV28 with TRBJ1-4; D is perhaps TRBD1 (6 bases). Germline lookup yields CDR1 MDHEN and CDR2 SYDVKM. The CDR3 spans 16 residues. The V end was cut by 1 base, the J end by 4 bases, with 13 bases between. The CDR3 loop is CASSLYTGGNNEKLFF. CDR3 nucleotide sequence: TGTGCCAGCAGTTTATATACGGGGGGCAATAATGAAAAACTGTTTTTT.

V is TRBV28 and J is TRBJ2-7; D is unresolved. Germline-derived CDR1 and CDR2 are MDHEN and SYDVKM. Trimming left V 2 bases short and J 2 bases short, with 10 bases between. The CDR3 sequence is 14 residues long. The CDR3 region has the DNA TGTGCCAGCAGTTTAGTGGGAACGGCCTACGAGCAGTACTTC. The encoded protein is CASSLVGTAYEQYF.

The chain uses TRBV7-8 and TRBJ1-1; D not certain. V dropped 4 bases and J dropped 5 bases, with 17 bases sitting between them. The CDR3 covers 15 residues. Germline V gene data show CDR1 as SGHVS and CDR2 as FQNEAQ. This CDR3 is CASSSWGAAKTEAFF. In nucleotides, the CDR3 is TGTGCCAGCAGCTCCTGGGGTGCGGCGAAAACTGAAGCTTTCTTT.

This chain uses TRBV28 with TRBJ2-7; D remains unclear. The CDR3 spans 15 residues. The ends were cut back, 5 bases at V and 5 bases at J, with 19 bases in the middle. From germline, CDR1 is MDHEN and CDR2 SYDVKM. The CDR3 DNA reads TGTGCCAGCAGTACCCGGTGGCAGCGTAACGACGAGCAGTACTTC. This codes for CASSTRWQRNDEQYF.

This clone was recorded a few times. This chain links TRBV7-9 with TRBJ2-3; 10 bases line up with TRBD2. CDR1 SEHNR and CDR2 FQNEAQ come from the germline V gene (reference sequence). This CDR3 has 14 residues. The J segment lost 2 bases and the V segment lost 5 bases, leaving 1 base of the junction unmatched. The CDR3 coding sequence is TGTGCCAGCAGCACTAGCGGGGTCACAGATACGCAGTATTTT. It specifies CASSTSGVTDTQYF.

This chain uses TRBV18 with TRBJ1-1, with TRBD1 as a possible D gene (5 bases). Trimming pared 3 bases from V and 9 bases from J, leaving 14 bases between. From germline, CDR1 is KGHSH and CDR2 LQKENI. This CDR3 has 13 residues. CDR3 DNA: TGTGCCAGCTCACCCGCGGAGGGGCAGCAAGCTTTCTTT. It specifies CASSPAEGQQAFF.

This clone was detected only once. The V call is TRBV21-1, the J call TRBJ2-5; whether TRBD1, the table's D call, matches the DNA was not checked. TRBV21-1 is a known pseudogene. This CDR3 region has 15 residues. As DNA, the CDR3 is TGTGCCAGCACGAGAAAGCTTGGGCAGGGTCGGGCCCAGTACTTC. It specifies CASTRKLGQGRAQYF.

V gene TRBV29-1 combines with J gene TRBJ2-5; D possibly corresponds to TRBD1 (5 bases). The CDR3 is 12 residues long. Germline V lookup: CDR1 SQVTM, CDR2 ANQGSEA. The CDR3 bases are TGCATCGGAACCAACAGGTTGGGGACCCAGTACTTC. As protein: CIGTNRLGTQYF.

The CDR3 DNA is TGTGCCAGCAGCTTAGAAGAGAATCAGCCCCAGCATTTT. As protein: CASSLEENQPQHF. The chain is built from TRBV11-1 and TRBJ1-5; D not resolved. The CDR3 covers 13 residues. V was pared by 1 base and J by 4 bases, with 5 bases between. CDR1 is SGHAT, CDR2 FQDESV, per germline (reference sequence).

This sequence joins TRBV7-9 and TRBJ2-3, with D possibly being TRBD2 (5 bases). The V end was cut by 6 bases, the J end by 2 bases, with 9 bases between. The CDR3 spans 13 residues. Germline V CDR1 and CDR2: SEHNR, FQNEAQ (reference sequence). CDR3 region: CASRSGSTDTQYF. In DNA, the CDR3 is TGTGCCAGCAGGTCGGGGTCCACAGATACGCAGTATTTT.

This clone was detected only once. The rearrangement uses TRBV30 and TRBJ1-2; D not certain. This CDR3 is 14 amino acids long. Germline CDR1 GTSNPN, CDR2 SVGIG (reference sequence). V gave up 4 bases and J gave up 5 bases, with 17 bases separating them. The CDR3 bases are TGTGCCTGGAATGAAGGTCTCCCCCCTTATGGCTACACCTTC. Protein: CAWNEGLPPYGYTF. Full variable domain (missing parts from reference TRBV30 and TRBJ1-2): SQTIHQWPATLVQPVGSPLSLECTVEGTSNPNLYWYRQAAGRGLQLLFYSVGIGQISSEVPQNLSASRPQDRQFILSSKKLLLSDSGFYLCAWNEGLPPYGYTFGSGTRLTVV.

This clone was counted ten times or more. The rearrangement links TRBV10-3 to TRBJ2-3, with unresolved D. Germline CDR1 is ENHRY and CDR2 is SYGVKD. V was clipped by 2 bases and J by 1 base, with 4 bases between them. The CDR3 is 13 residues long. CDR3 protein: CAISEPRTDTQYF. The CDR3 DNA reads as TGTGCCATCAGTGAGCCACGCACAGATACGCAGTATTTT.

This clone was observed a few times. J is TRBJ2-6 and V is TRBV14; no firm D call. The V gene's germline CDR1 is SGHDN and CDR2 FVKESK. V shed 3 bases and J shed 4 bases, with 7 bases lying between them. The CDR3 extends over 14 amino acids. Written as DNA, the CDR3 is TGTGCCAGCAGCCATACGGAGGGGGCCAACGTCCTGACTTTC. Amino acids: CASSHTEGANVLTF.

The chain carries TRBV14 and TRBJ2-2; 8 nucleotides match TRBD2. With V trimmed by 1 base and J by 6 bases, 4 bases remained unmatched. CDR1 and CDR2 (germline): SGHDN, FVKESK. The CDR3 extends over 15 amino acids. Here the CDR3 reads CASSQVPGGAGELFF. The CDR3 nucleotides are TGTGCCAGCAGCCAAGTACCGGGGGGGGCCGGGGAGCTGTTTTTT.

This clone was counted a single time. The chain is built from TRBV7-2 and TRBJ2-7; 10 bases align to TRBD2. The germline CDR1 and CDR2 sequences are SGHTA and FQGNSA. CDR3 size: 17 residues. With 1 base clipped from V and 5 bases from J, the junction kept 11 bases outside the gene matches. The CDR3 region is CASSLGWLAGERDEQYF. The CDR3 DNA reads as TGTGCCAGCAGCTTAGGGTGGCTAGCGGGAGAGAGGGACGAGCAGTACTTC.